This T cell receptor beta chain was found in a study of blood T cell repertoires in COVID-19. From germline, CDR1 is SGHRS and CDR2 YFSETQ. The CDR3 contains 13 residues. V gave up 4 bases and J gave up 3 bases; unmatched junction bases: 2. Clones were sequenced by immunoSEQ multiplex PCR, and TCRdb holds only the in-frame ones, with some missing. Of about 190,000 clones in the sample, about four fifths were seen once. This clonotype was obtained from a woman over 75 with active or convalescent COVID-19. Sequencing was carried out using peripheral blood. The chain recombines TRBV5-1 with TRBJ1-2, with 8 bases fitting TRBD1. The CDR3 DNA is TGCGCCAGCAGCACGACAGGGGACTATGGCTACACCTTC. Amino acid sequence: CASSTTGDYGYTF.